This T cell receptor (beta chain) originates from a study of T cell clones after liver transplantation. The CDR3 is 14 amino acids. V dropped 3 bases and J dropped 9; count of bases not matched to a gene: 8. Germline V lookup: CDR1 SQVTM, CDR2 ANQGSEA. General study points: These preliminary findings come from unstandardized post-transplant sampling times.

A remark on this clone: Its antigen is unknown.

Repertoires were generated with immunoSEQ multiplex PCR, while TCRdb's copy carries only in-frame clones and drops some. The sample holds more than 45,000 clones, roughly 70% seen once. This TCR was recovered from a human patient who received a liver transplant. Some T cells may possibly be graft donor cells. The rearrangement joins TRBV29-1 to TRBJ2-1; 10 bases are a match to TRBD2. This sample comprised CD4+ T cells from blood, obtained at the 15-month timepoint. CDR3: CSVDHSGGKGEQFF. The CDR3 region has the DNA TGCAGCGTTGACCATAGCGGGGGGAAAGGTGAGCAGTTCTTC.